The clone carrying this T cell receptor (beta chain) has only one observation. Method: immunoSEQ multiplex PCR; TCRdb's copy keeps in-frame clones and lacks some. The table has tens of thousands of clones, roughly nine tenths seen once; the top ten hold approximately 0.2%. Germline lookup yields CDR1 SGHTA and CDR2 FQGTGA. V dropped 1 base and J dropped 6 bases, with 9 bases sitting between them. This CDR3 contains 14 residues. The sample is drawn from a study of OX40 agonist ivuxolimab in advanced cancers. This receptor was obtained from an adult with an advanced solid tumor such as melanoma, head and neck, liver or kidney cancer. The material was CD4+ or CD8+ T cells sorted from blood, obtained in a trial of the OX40 agonist ivuxolimab. The rearrangement links TRBV7-3 to TRBJ2-2; D gene uncertain. CDR3 nucleotides: TGTGCCAGCAGCTTAATTCCGGTTGCCGGGGAGCTGTTTTTT. This encodes CASSLIPVAGELFF.